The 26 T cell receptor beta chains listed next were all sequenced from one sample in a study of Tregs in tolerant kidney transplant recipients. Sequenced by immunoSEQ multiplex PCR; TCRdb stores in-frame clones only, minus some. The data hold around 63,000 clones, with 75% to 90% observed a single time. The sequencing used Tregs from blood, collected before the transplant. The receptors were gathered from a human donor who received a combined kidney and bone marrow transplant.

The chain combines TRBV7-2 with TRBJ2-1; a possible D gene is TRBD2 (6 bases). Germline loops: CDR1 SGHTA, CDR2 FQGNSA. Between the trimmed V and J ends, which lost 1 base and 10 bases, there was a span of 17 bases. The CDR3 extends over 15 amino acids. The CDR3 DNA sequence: TGTGCCAGCAGCTTAGTGGGTGGGGCGGGACTGGAGCAGTTCTTC. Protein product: CASSLVGGAGLEQFF. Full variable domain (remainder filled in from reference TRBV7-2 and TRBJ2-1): GAGVSQSPSNKVTEKGKDVELRCDPISGHTALYWYRQSLGQGLEFLIYFQGNSAPDKSGLPSDRFSAERTGGSVSTLTIQRTQQEDSAVYLCASSLVGGAGLEQFFGPGTRLTVL.

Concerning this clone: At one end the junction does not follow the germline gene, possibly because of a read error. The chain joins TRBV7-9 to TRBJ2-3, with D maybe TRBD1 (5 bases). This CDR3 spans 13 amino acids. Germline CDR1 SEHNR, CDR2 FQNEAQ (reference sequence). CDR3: CASRLGARDTQYF. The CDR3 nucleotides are TGTGCCAGCAGGTTAGGGGCCCGAGATACGCAGTATTTT.

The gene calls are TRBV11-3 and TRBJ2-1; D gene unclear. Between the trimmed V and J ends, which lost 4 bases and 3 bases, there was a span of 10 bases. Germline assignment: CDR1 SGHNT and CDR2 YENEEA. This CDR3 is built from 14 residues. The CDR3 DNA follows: TGTGCCAGCAGCTCATGGAAGGACTACAATGAGCAGTTCTTC. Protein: CASSSWKDYNEQFF.

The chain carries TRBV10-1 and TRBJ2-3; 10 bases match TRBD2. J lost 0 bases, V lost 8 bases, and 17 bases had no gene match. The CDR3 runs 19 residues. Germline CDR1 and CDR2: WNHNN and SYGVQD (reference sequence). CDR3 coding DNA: TGCGCCAGCTCGAACCCCCTGACCGGACTAGCGGCCAGCACAGATACGCAGTATTTT. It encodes CASSNPLTGLAASTDTQYF.

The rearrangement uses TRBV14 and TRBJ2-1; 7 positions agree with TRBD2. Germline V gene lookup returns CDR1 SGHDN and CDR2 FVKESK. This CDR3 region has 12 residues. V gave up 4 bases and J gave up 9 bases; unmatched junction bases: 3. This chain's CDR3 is CASSRWGGEQFF. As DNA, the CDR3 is TGTGCCAGCAGCCGTTGGGGGGGTGAGCAGTTCTTC. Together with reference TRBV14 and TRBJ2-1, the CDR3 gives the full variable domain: EAGVTQFPSHSVIEKGQTVTLRCDPISGHDNLYWYRRVMGKEIKFLLHFVKESKQDESGMPNNRFLAERTGGTYSTLKVQPAELEDSGVYFCASSRWGGEQFFGPGTRLTVL.

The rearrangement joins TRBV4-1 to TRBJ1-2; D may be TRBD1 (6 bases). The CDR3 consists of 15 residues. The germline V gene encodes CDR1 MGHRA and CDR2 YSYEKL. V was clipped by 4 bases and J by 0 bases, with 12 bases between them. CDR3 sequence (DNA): TGCGCCAGCAGCCGAACAGGGATAGCTAACTATGGCTACACCTTC. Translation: CASSRTGIANYGYTF.

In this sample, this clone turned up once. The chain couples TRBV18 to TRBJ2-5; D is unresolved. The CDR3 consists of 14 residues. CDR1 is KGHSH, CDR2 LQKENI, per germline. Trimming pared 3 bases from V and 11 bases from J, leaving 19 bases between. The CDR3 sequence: CASSPTGSKLEQYF. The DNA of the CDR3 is TGTGCCAGCTCACCTACGGGCTCCAAACTTGAGCAGTACTTC.

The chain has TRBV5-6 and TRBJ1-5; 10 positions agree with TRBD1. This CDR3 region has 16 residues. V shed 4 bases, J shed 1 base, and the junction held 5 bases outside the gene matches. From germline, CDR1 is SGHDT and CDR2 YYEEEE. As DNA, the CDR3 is TGTGCCAGCAGCACACGGGACAGGGGAAGCAATCAGCCCCAGCATTTT. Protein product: CASSTRDRGSNQPQHF.

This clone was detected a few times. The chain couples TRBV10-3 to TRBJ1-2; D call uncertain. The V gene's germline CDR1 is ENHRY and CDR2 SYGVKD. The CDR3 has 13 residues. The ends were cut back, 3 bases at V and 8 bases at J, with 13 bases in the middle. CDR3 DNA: TGTGCCATCAGTGACCCAGCCGTGGTAGGCTACACCTTC. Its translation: CAISDPAVVGYTF.

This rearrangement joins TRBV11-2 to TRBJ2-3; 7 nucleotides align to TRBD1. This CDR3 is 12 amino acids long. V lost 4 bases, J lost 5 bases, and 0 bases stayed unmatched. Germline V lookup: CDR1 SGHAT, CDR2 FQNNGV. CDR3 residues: CASSSGGDTQYF. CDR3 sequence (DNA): TGTGCCAGCAGCTCAGGGGGAGATACGCAGTATTTT.

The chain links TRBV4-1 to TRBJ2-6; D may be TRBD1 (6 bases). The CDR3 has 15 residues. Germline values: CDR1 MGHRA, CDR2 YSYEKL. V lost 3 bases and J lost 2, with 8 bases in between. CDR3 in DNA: TGCGCCAGCAGCCAGACAGGAACTGGGGCCAACGTCCTGACTTTC. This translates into CASSQTGTGANVLTF.

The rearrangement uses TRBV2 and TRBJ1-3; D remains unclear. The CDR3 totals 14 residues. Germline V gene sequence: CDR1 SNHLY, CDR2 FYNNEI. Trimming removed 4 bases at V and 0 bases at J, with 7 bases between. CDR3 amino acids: CASSVEASGNTIYF. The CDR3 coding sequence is TGTGCCAGCAGTGTGGAGGCCTCTGGAAACACCATATATTTT.

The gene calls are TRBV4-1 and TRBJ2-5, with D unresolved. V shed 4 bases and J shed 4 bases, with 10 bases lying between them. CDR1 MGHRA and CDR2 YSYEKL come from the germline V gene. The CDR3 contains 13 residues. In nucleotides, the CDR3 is TGCGCCAGCAGCCCCCTGGTGGGAGAGACCCAGTACTTC. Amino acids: CASSPLVGETQYF.

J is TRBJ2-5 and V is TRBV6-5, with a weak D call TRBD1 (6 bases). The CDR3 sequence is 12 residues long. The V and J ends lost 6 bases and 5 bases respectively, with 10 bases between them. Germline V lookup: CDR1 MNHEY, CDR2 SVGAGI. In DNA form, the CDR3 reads TGTGCCAGCAGACAGGGTACCGAGACCCAGTACTTC. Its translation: CASRQGTETQYF.

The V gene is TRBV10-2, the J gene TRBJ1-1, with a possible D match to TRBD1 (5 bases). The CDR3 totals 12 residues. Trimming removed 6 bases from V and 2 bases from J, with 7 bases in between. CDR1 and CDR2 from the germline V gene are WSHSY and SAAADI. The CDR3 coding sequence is TGCGCCAGCAGCGGGGGTAACACTGAAGCTTTCTTT. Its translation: CASSGGNTEAFF.

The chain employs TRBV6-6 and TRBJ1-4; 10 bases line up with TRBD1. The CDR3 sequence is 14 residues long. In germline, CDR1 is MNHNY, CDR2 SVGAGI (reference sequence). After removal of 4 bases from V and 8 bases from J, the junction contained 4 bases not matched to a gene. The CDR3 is CASSSGTGDEKLFF. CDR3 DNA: TGTGCCAGCAGTTCCGGGACAGGGGACGAAAAACTGTTTTTT.

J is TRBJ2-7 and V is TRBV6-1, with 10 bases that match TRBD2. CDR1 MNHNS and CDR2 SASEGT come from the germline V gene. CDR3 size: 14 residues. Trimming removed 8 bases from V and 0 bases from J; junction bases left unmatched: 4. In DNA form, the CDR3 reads TGTGCCAGCGCACTAGCGGGAAACTCCTACGAGCAGTACTTC. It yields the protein CASALAGNSYEQYF.

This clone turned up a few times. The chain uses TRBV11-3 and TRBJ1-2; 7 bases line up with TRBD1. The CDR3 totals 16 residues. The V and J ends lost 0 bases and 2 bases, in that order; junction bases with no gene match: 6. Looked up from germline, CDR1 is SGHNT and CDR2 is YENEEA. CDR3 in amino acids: CASSLDPLTGNYGYTF. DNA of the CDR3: TGTGCCAGCAGCTTAGATCCTCTGACAGGGAACTATGGCTACACCTTC.

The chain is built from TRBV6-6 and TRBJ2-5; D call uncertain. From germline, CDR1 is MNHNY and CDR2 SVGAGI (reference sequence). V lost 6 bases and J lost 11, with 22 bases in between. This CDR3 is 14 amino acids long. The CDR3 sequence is CASSPRFGSIGQYF. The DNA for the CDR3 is TGTGCCAGCAGCCCCAGGTTCGGGTCGATCGGGCAGTACTTC.

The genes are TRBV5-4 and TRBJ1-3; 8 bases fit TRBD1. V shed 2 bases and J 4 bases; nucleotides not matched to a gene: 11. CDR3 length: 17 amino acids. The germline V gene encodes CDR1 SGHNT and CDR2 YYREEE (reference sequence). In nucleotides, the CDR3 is TGTGCCAGCAGCTTTGGGCCGGGACAGGTGGTCGGAAACACCATATATTTT. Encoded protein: CASSFGPGQVVGNTIYF.

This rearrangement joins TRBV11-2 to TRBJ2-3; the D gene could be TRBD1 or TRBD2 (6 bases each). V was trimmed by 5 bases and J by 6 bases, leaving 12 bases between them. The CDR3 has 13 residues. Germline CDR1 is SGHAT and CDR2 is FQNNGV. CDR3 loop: CASSLQGRDTQYF. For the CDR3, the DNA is TGTGCCAGCAGCCTTCAGGGGAGGGATACGCAGTATTTT.

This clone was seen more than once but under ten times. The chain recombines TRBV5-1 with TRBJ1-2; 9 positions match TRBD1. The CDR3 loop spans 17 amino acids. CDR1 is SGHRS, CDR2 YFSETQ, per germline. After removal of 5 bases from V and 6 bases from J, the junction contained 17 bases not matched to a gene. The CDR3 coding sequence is TGCGCCAGCAGAGTACACAGGGGGCGCTCCCCTTTGGATGGCTACACCTTC. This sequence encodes CASRVHRGRSPLDGYTF. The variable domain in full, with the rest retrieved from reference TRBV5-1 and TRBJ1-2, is KAGVTQTPRYLIKTRGQQVTLSCSPISGHRSVSWYQQTPGQGLQFLFEYFSETQRNKGNFPGRFSGRQFSNSRSEMNVSTLELGDSALYLCASRVHRGRSPLDGYTFGSGTRLTVV.

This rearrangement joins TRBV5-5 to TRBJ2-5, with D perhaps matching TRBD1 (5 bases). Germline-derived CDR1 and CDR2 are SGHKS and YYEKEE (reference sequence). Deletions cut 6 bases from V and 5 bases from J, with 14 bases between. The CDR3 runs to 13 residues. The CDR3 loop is CASTQLPGETQYF. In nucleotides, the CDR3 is TGTGCCAGCACCCAGCTTCCAGGGGAGACCCAGTACTTC.

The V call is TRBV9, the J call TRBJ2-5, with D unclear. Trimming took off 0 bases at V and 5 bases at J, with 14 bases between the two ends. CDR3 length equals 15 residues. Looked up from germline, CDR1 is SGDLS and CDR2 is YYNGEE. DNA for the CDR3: TGTGCCAGCAGCGTAGCCCCGAGCCCCAAGGAGACCCAGTACTTC. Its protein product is CASSVAPSPKETQYF.

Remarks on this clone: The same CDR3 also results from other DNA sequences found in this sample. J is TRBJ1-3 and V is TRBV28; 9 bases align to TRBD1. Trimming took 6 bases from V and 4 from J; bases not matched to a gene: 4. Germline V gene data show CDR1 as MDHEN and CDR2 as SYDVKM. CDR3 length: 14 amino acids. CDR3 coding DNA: TGTGCCAGCAGCAGACAGGGGGGGGGAAACACCATATATTTT. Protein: CASSRQGGGNTIYF.

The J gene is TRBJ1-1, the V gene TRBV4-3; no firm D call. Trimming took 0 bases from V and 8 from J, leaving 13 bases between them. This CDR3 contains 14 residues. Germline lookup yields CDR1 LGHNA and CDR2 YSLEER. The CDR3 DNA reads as TGCGCCAGCAGCCAAGAGGGTTGGGCACCCGAAGCTTTCTTT. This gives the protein CASSQEGWAPEAFF.